This TCR beta chain stems from a study of T cell clones after liver transplantation. Study-level information: Apart from three HCV-positive recipients, transplants were for non-autoimmune, non-viral reasons. Findings and limits, study-wide: Donor-reactive sequences fell more than third party-reactive ones, suggesting partial deletion. Low donor cell numbers restricted donor-reactive repertoire measurement in a couple of subjects.

As to this clone: The antigen is unknown.

Sorting of unstimulated PBMCs yielded separate CD3+CD4+ and CD3+CD8+ fractions. Trimming pared 3 bases from V and 3 bases from J, leaving 11 bases between. The CDR3 length is 14 residues. Germline-derived CDR1 and CDR2 are MDHEN and SYDVKM. Repertoires were generated with immunoSEQ multiplex PCR, while TCRdb's copy carries only in-frame clones and drops some. The top ten clones hold about a tenth of a sample with approximately 50,000 clones, over 65% of them seen once. This sequence joins TRBV28 and TRBJ1-2, with D uncertain. The specimen comprised CD4+ T cells from blood, sampled around 52 months after liver transplant. The TCR sequence derives from a human patient who received a liver transplant. Some of the T cells may derive from the graft donor. This chain's CDR3 is CASSFRFGDYGYTF. DNA for the CDR3: TGTGCCAGCAGTTTCAGGTTCGGGGACTATGGCTACACCTTC.